Sequencing of this TCR beta chain was carried out in a study of T cells after yellow fever vaccination. The ends lost 4 bases at V and 4 bases at J; junction bases unmatched: 11. This CDR3 spans 18 amino acids. Germline lookup yields CDR1 SEHNR and CDR2 FQNEAQ (reference sequence). This clonotype has just a few counts. 5'RACE template switching added a universal primer site and UMIs to TCR cDNA. TCRdb fed the 5' RACE reads into MiXCR, producing one record per CDR3 protein. The sample shows 100,000 to 150,000 distinct CDR3 sequences, under 9% of them seen only once. The material sequenced was CD8+ T cells sorted from PBMCs, taken on the day of the yellow fever booster vaccination. This receptor was obtained from a man aged 18 to 29 who received the YFV17D yellow fever vaccine. V gene TRBV7-9 combines with J gene TRBJ2-4, with 12 bases fitting TRBD1. CDR3 in DNA: TGTGCCAGCAGCTCGGGCCACCGGGACAGGGGGCTGAAAAACATTCAGTACTTC. Its translation: CASSSGHRDRGLKNIQYF.